These T cell receptor beta chains were read from a single sample in a study of cytomegalovirus exposure and HLA in healthy donors. Only in-frame clones appear in the TCRdb table, and some are missing; sequencing was by immunoSEQ multiplex PCR. The table has approximately 160,000 clones, around 82% seen once. The sequencing sample was made of PBMCs. These receptors were obtained from a woman in her fifties or sixties in good health and CMV-seropositive. The CDR3 runs from the conserved cysteine through the conserved F or W. Fields, in order: clone size, V gene, D gene, J gene, CDR3 DNA, CDR3 protein. A D gene is named only where the DNA matches it firmly. Clone sizes are given selectively: once, few, many, or a class where the clone is expanded.

-	TRBV19	TRBD1	TRBJ2-2	TGTGCCAGTAGCCGGGACAGAGACACCGGGGAGCTGTTTTTT	CASSRDRDTGELFF
-	TRBV5-6	TRBD2	TRBJ2-5	TGTGCCAGCAGCTCGGGACTAGCGGGGGGCCCCCAAGAGACCCAGTACTTC	CASSSGLAGGPQETQYF
-	TRBV5-1	-	TRBJ2-3	TGCGCCAGCAGGTCGCGGGGCACGAGCACAGATACGCAGTATTTT	CASRSRGTSTDTQYF
-	TRBV2	-	TRBJ2-3	TGTGCCAGCAGGACCCCGGGGGGCACAGATACGCAGTATTTT	CASRTPGGTDTQYF
-	TRBV6-6	TRBD1	TRBJ1-6	TGTGCCAGCAGTTTTCAGGGGGCGGGTAATTCACCCCTCCACTTT	CASSFQGAGNSPLHF
-	TRBV27	-	TRBJ2-3	TGTGCCAGCAGTTTCTCTATCGGCACAGATACGCAGTATTTT	CASSFSIGTDTQYF
-	TRBV7-9	TRBD1	TRBJ2-7	TGTGCCAGCAGCTTACAACAGGGGGCACAGTACGAGCAGTACTTC	CASSLQQGAQYEQYF
-	TRBV7-9	TRBD1	TRBJ1-1	TGTGCCAGCAGCTTAGAAGCAGGGGGTCGGAGGTGGTACACTGAAGCTTTCTTT	CASSLEAGGRRWYTEAFF
-	TRBV7-3	TRBD2	TRBJ2-3	TGTGCCAGCAGCTCTAGCGGGGGGGCATTAGATACGCAGTATTTT	CASSSSGGALDTQYF
-	TRBV5-1	-	TRBJ2-7	TGCGCCAGCAGCTTGTACAGGGATACCTACGAGCAGTACTTC	CASSLYRDTYEQYF
once	TRBV11-2	-	TRBJ2-1	TGTGCCAGCAGCCTGAGACGAGGAGAGCAGTTCTTC	CASSLRRGEQFF
-	TRBV10-3	TRBD2	TRBJ2-2	TGTGCCATCAGTGAGTCGAAGGGTAGGACTAGCGGCACCGGGGAGCTGTTTTTT	CAISESKGRTSGTGELFF
-	TRBV13	-	TRBJ1-1	TGTGCCAGCAGCCTACAGAGGAACACTGAAGCTTTCTTT	CASSLQRNTEAFF
-	TRBV2	-	TRBJ1-2	TGTGCCAGCAACCGGAGAAGCGGAAGTATGGGCGACTATGGCTACACCTTC	CASNRRSGSMGDYGYTF
-	TRBV6-1	TRBD2	TRBJ2-1	TGTGCCAGCAGTGAACCGACTAGTTCGGGGGGGTACAATGAGCAGTTCTTC	CASSEPTSSGGYNEQFF
few	TRBV4-1	-	TRBJ2-7	TGCGCCAGCAGCCAAGTTTCCGGCGAGGGTTACGAGCAGTACTTC	CASSQVSGEGYEQYF
few	TRBV28	-	TRBJ1-5	TGTGCCAGCAGTTTCGATAGCGATCAGCCCCAGCATTTT	CASSFDSDQPQHF
-	TRBV4-1	TRBD2	TRBJ2-4	TGCGCCAGCAGCCAGGATCAACCCGGACTAGCGGGCGATCAGTACTTC	CASSQDQPGLAGDQYF
-	TRBV4-1	-	TRBJ1-6	TGCGCCAGCAGCCCCCCTACAGGAGCAAATTCACCCCTCCACTTT	CASSPPTGANSPLHF
-	TRBV7-9	-	TRBJ2-5	TGTGCCAGCAGCTTAGGGGCGAAAGAGACCCAGTACTTC	CASSLGAKETQYF
-	TRBV5-1	-	TRBJ1-1	TGCGCCAGCAGCTTGGTGGCAGGCCCCGTGAACACTGAAGCTTTCTTT	CASSLVAGPVNTEAFF
-	TRBV9	-	TRBJ2-7	TGTGCCAGCAGCGCTTCCGGGACATTAGGCTACGAGCAGTACTTC	CASSASGTLGYEQYF
few	TRBV9	TRBD1	TRBJ1-1	TGTGCCAGCAGCCCTACAGGGGCGAACACTGAAGCTTTCTTT	CASSPTGANTEAFF
-	TRBV7-9	-	TRBJ1-1	TGTGCCAGCAGCGCGCGCTTGAACACTGAAGCTTTCTTT	CASSARLNTEAFF
-	TRBV27	-	TRBJ1-5	TGTGCCAGCAGGGGACTGTATAATCAGCCCCAGCATTTT	CASRGLYNQPQHF
once	TRBV4-2	TRBD2	TRBJ2-5	TGTGCCAGCAGCTATACTAGCGGGGGAGGTGAGACCCAGTACTTC	CASSYTSGGGETQYF
-	TRBV6-5	-	TRBJ1-1	TGTGCCAGCAGTGGACCGGCAGGGTGGACTTTCTTT	CASSGPAGWTFF
-	TRBV5-8	TRBD1	TRBJ1-6	TGTGCCAGCAGTCGCAGAGGACAGGGCCGGGTATCGCGGTCACCCCTCCACTTT	CASSRRGQGRVSRSPLHF
-	TRBV18	-	TRBJ2-7	TGTGCCAGCTCACCAGCGGCCGGAGCGTACGAGCAGTACTTC	CASSPAAGAYEQYF
-	TRBV10-3	-	TRBJ2-7	TGTGCCATCCTCCTCGTTTCCGCAGGTTCCTACGAGCAGTACTTC	CAILLVSAGSYEQYF
-	TRBV5-1	TRBD2	TRBJ2-3	TGCGCCAGCAGCTTGGAGCGGGGAGGAGATACGCAGTATTTT	CASSLERGGDTQYF
-	TRBV6-1	-	TRBJ1-3	TGTGCCAGCACCGAAAGGGGAGGGTCTGGAAACACCATATATTTT	CASTERGGSGNTIYF
-	TRBV19	-	TRBJ1-6	TGTGCCAGTAGCCGTGGGCCCAGCTCCTATAATTCACCCCTCCACTTT	CASSRGPSSYNSPLHF
-	TRBV6-5	-	TRBJ1-1	TGTGCCAGCAGTGAACAGGGGAACACTGAAGCTTTCTTT	CASSEQGNTEAFF
-	TRBV6-5	-	TRBJ2-7	TGTGCCAGCAGTCGGACAGACTCCTACGAGCAGTACTTC	CASSRTDSYEQYF